This TCR beta chain emerged from a study of spatial heterogeneity in lung cancer. TCRdb itself ran the 5' RACE reads through MiXCR, one entry per CDR3 protein. The top ten clones hold about 30% of a sample with about 23,000 distinct CDR3 sequences, approximately 3.3% of them seen once. Documented time point: sample taken at primary tumor resection. No cell sorting; template was whole RNA from tumor, lung tissue or PBMC. With 3 bases removed from V and 6 bases from J, the gap between germline ends came to 9 bases. This CDR3 has 13 amino acids. Germline V gene sequence: CDR1 SGHTA, CDR2 FQGTGA. The receptor was derived from a female donor with early-stage non-small cell lung cancer. The sequenced sample was PBMCs, obtained at surgery. The rearrangement joins TRBV7-3 to TRBJ2-1, with D perhaps matching TRBD2 (5 bases). This chain's CDR3 is CASSLLSGNEQFF. In DNA, the CDR3 is TGTGCCAGCAGCTTGTTGAGCGGCAATGAGCAGTTCTTC.